Each of the 23 T cell receptor beta chains below was sequenced from the same sample in a study of Graves' ophthalmopathy and Graves' hyperthyroidism. The authors amplified TCR beta CDR3 regions, and they did so from RNA transcripts for repertoire sequencing. The workflow started with a first-round RT-PCR run with HTBI primers and then moved on to a second-round multiplex PCR. TCRdb itself ran the multiplex PCR reads through MiXCR, one entry per CDR3 protein. The table lists about 39,000 distinct CDR3 sequences, approximately 53% of them singletons. Sequenced material: peripheral blood. These TCRs come from an adult woman with stable Graves' hyperthyroidism.

This rearrangement joins TRBV5-1 to TRBJ1-1, with 10 bases lining up with TRBD1. The germline gives CDR1 SGHRS, CDR2 YFSETQ. Trimming cost V 4 bases and J 8 bases; bases outside gene matches: 2. The CDR3 covers 12 residues. The CDR3 coding sequence is TGCGCCAGCAGCACGGGACAGGGGGAAGCTTTCTTT. Protein product: CASSTGQGEAFF.

The chain is built from TRBV20-1 and TRBJ1-2; 9 bases map to TRBD1. The CDR3 length is 14 residues. Germline V gives CDR1 DFQATT, CDR2 SNEGSKA (reference sequence). Trimming cost V 5 bases and J 3 bases; bases outside gene matches: 7. CDR3 sequence: CSASLQGAYYGYTF. DNA for the CDR3: TGCAGTGCTTCTTTACAGGGGGCGTACTATGGCTACACCTTC.

The chain recombines TRBV5-1 with TRBJ2-5, with 9 positions matching TRBD1. The J call may be wrong; the DNA end is better matched by TRBJ2-7. The CDR3 has 14 residues. Germline V gene sequence: CDR1 SGHRS, CDR2 YFSETQ. The CDR3 spells CASSSRTGAYEQYF. The CDR3 DNA reads TGCGCCAGCAGCTCCCGGACAGGGGCATACGAGCAGTACTTC.

This clonotype counts as medium-sized. The chain recombines TRBV7-2 with TRBJ2-2, with D unclear. This CDR3 is 12 amino acids long. Trimming took 5 bases from V and 7 from J, leaving 8 bases between them. Per the germline V gene, CDR1 is SGHTA and CDR2 is FQGNSA. CDR3 sequence (DNA): TGTGCCAGCAGCCCTTTAATCGGGGAGCTGTTTTTT. It codes for CASSPLIGELFF.

This clonotype was counted only a few times. A read error is possible here, since a much larger clone lies one base away. V is TRBV27 and J is TRBJ2-7, with D maybe TRBD2 (5 bases). In germline, CDR1 is MNHEY, CDR2 SMNVEV (reference sequence). The CDR3 loop spans 11 amino acids. Trimming removed 2 bases from V and 6 bases from J, with 5 bases in between. CDR3 loop: CASSLEGEQYF. For the CDR3, the DNA is TGTGCCAGCAGTTTAGAGGGCGAGCAGTACTTC.

The rearrangement uses TRBV29-1 and TRBJ2-7; D is ambiguous. The CDR3 extends over 11 amino acids. Trimming took off 4 bases at V and 5 bases at J, with 9 bases between the two ends. Germline V gene lookup returns CDR1 SQVTM and CDR2 ANQGSEA. CDR3 residues: CSVGGGHEQYF. The CDR3 coding sequence is TGCAGCGTTGGGGGTGGGCACGAGCAGTACTTC.

This clonotype has ten or more counts. The J gene is TRBJ2-7, the V gene TRBV20-1, with D unclear. Germline assignment: CDR1 DFQATT and CDR2 SNEGSKA (reference sequence). V was pared by 3 bases and J by 3 bases, with 6 bases between. This CDR3 is built from 11 residues. As DNA, the CDR3 is TGCAGTGCTAGGTCCTTCTACGAGCAGTACTTC. This codes for CSARSFYEQYF.

At least ten counts were recorded for this clonotype. The V and J genes are TRBV20-1 and TRBJ2-3, with 9 bases lining up with TRBD1. V lost 1 base, J lost 2 bases, and 7 bases stayed unmatched. The CDR3 extends over 16 amino acids. Germline-derived CDR1 and CDR2 are DFQATT and SNEGSKA (reference sequence). The CDR3 nucleotides are TGCAGTGCTAGAGCCGGGACAGGGACTTTCACAGATACGCAGTATTTT. Encoded protein: CSARAGTGTFTDTQYF.

In its sample, this clonotype was seen many times. As DNA, the CDR3 is TGCGCCAGCAGCCAAGGTGGAGGTCCTACCTACGAGCAGTACTTC. As protein: CASSQGGGPTYEQYF. V usage is TRBV4-1 and J usage is TRBJ2-7, with D maybe TRBD2 (5 bases). The germline gives CDR1 MGHRA, CDR2 YSYEKL. The CDR3 consists of 15 residues. V was shortened by 1 base and J by 2 bases, with 12 bases between the two germline ends.

The table lists this clonotype with many counts. The chain joins TRBV11-3 to TRBJ2-7; the match to TRBD1 covers 7 bases. Germline trimming cut 4 bases from V and 3 bases from J; bases unmatched to any gene: 6. Germline V gene lookup returns CDR1 SGHNT and CDR2 YENEEA. The CDR3 is made up of 14 amino acids. CDR3 loop: CASSSGTANYEQYF. In DNA, the CDR3 is TGTGCCAGCAGCTCCGGGACAGCTAACTACGAGCAGTACTTC.

The V and J genes are TRBV12-3 or TRBV12-4 and TRBJ1-2, with 7 bases aligning to TRBD1. The CDR3 loop spans 14 amino acids. V shed 5 bases, J shed 2 bases, and the junction held 5 bases outside the gene matches. The CDR3 spells CASSPGQSNYGYTF. The CDR3 DNA sequence: TGTGCCAGCAGTCCGGGACAGTCAAACTATGGCTACACCTTC.

This clonotype was detected many times. The CDR3 DNA reads as TGTGCCAGCAGTCCCACGGGCGAGACCCAGTACTTC. Translated: CASSPTGETQYF. The genes are TRBV28 and TRBJ2-5; D is undetermined. Germline values: CDR1 MDHEN, CDR2 SYDVKM. The CDR3 runs 12 residues. V lost 5 bases and J lost 5, with 9 bases in between.

There are many counts of this clonotype. The chain recombines TRBV19 with TRBJ1-5; D is possibly TRBD1 (5 bases). CDR1 LNHDA and CDR2 SQIVND come from the germline V gene (reference sequence). The V end lost 5 bases, the J end lost 3 bases, and 11 bases lay between the germline ends. The CDR3 consists of 14 residues. This CDR3 reads CASSPGHLNQPQHF. The CDR3 DNA is TGTGCCAGTAGTCCCGGACACCTCAATCAGCCCCAGCATTTT.

This clonotype was found many times. The chain joins TRBV20-1 to TRBJ2-7; D gene uncertain. Germline CDR1 is DFQATT and CDR2 is SNEGSKA (reference sequence). Between the trimmed V and J ends, which lost 6 bases and 2 bases, there was a span of 17 bases. The CDR3 is 14 amino acids. The CDR3 DNA follows: TGCAGTGCCCTGAAAGGGTCGCAGACCTACGAGCAGTACTTC. Amino acid sequence: CSALKGSQTYEQYF.

This clonotype was seen ten or more times. The chain combines TRBV12-3 or TRBV12-4 with TRBJ1-5, with a possible D match to TRBD1 (5 bases). CDR3 size: 14 residues. Trimming stripped 3 bases from V and 7 bases from J, with 13 bases between. The CDR3 DNA is TGTGCCAGCAGTTTTGGGGGGGTTAAACAGCCCCAGCATTTT. Protein product: CASSFGGVKQPQHF.

This clonotype appeared many times. This chain joins TRBV20-1 and TRBJ1-5; 7 positions match TRBD1. This CDR3 is built from 13 residues. Trimming cost V 3 bases and J 6 bases; bases outside gene matches: 5. The germline CDR1 and CDR2 sequences are DFQATT and SNEGSKA (reference sequence). Written as DNA, the CDR3 is TGCAGTGCTAGGGACCACAGGGGTCAGCCCCAGCATTTT. Its protein product is CSARDHRGQPQHF.

This clonotype was found many times. This chain uses TRBV7-2 with TRBJ2-7; D remains unclear. The CDR3 sequence is 14 residues long. Trimming left V 5 bases short and J 3 bases short, with 14 bases between. The germline V gene has CDR1 SGHTA and CDR2 FQGNSA. The CDR3: CASSNRGGFYEQYF. As DNA, the CDR3 is TGTGCCAGCAGCAACCGTGGCGGCTTCTACGAGCAGTACTTC.

This clonotype came up many times. The chain employs TRBV20-1 and TRBJ2-7; unclear D gene. V gave up 0 bases and J gave up 2 bases, with 8 bases separating them. The CDR3 length is 13 residues. CDR1 DFQATT and CDR2 SNEGSKA come from the germline V gene (reference sequence). CDR3 sequence reads: CSAREPGTYEQYF. CDR3 DNA sequence: TGCAGTGCTAGAGAGCCCGGAACCTACGAGCAGTACTTC.

This clonotype was detected ten times or more. The chain couples TRBV20-1 to TRBJ1-5; possibly TRBD1 for D (6 bases). The CDR3 spans 13 residues. V was shortened by 6 bases and J by 7 bases, with 16 bases between the two germline ends. Germline V lookup: CDR1 DFQATT, CDR2 SNEGSKA (reference sequence). DNA for the CDR3: TGCAGTGCAGGGGGGAAGGGAGGACAGCCCCAGCATTTT. Its translation: CSAGGKGGQPQHF.

This clonotype was seen many times. The chain recombines TRBV5-1 with TRBJ1-1, with D perhaps TRBD1 (5 bases). Germline CDR1 is SGHRS and CDR2 is YFSETQ. The length of the CDR3 is 14 residues. The V end lost 6 bases, the J end lost 1 base, and 13 bases lay between the germline ends. The CDR3 nucleotides are TGCGCCAGCACTCTCTCTGGGGGGAACACTGAAGCTTTCTTT. It encodes CASTLSGGNTEAFF.

The V gene is TRBV20-1, the J gene TRBJ1-1; weak D call: TRBD1 (6 bases). Deletions cut 1 base from V and 1 base from J, with 10 bases between. The CDR3 sequence is 14 residues long. Per germline, CDR1 DFQATT and CDR2 SNEGSKA (reference sequence). The CDR3: CSARGGTKNTEAFF. The CDR3 DNA is TGCAGTGCTAGAGGGGGGACAAAGAACACTGAAGCTTTCTTT.

The chain employs TRBV7-6 and TRBJ2-2; D is uncertain. This CDR3 has 15 residues. The V and J ends lost 0 bases and 0 bases respectively, with 5 bases between them. The V gene's germline CDR1 is SGHVS and CDR2 FNYEAQ. This CDR3 reads CASSLAGSNTGELFF. DNA for the CDR3: TGTGCCAGCAGCTTAGCGGGATCGAACACCGGGGAGCTGTTTTTT.

The CDR3 coding sequence is TGCGCCAGCAGCCGCGGTCCCGGGACTGGGTCGAGCACTGAAGCTTTCTTT. This gives the protein CASSRGPGTGSSTEAFF. J is TRBJ1-1 and V is TRBV5-1, with a tentative D call TRBD1 (5 bases). This CDR3 has 17 amino acids. Germline loops: CDR1 SGHRS, CDR2 YFSETQ. Trimming removed 4 bases at V and 4 bases at J, with 23 bases between.